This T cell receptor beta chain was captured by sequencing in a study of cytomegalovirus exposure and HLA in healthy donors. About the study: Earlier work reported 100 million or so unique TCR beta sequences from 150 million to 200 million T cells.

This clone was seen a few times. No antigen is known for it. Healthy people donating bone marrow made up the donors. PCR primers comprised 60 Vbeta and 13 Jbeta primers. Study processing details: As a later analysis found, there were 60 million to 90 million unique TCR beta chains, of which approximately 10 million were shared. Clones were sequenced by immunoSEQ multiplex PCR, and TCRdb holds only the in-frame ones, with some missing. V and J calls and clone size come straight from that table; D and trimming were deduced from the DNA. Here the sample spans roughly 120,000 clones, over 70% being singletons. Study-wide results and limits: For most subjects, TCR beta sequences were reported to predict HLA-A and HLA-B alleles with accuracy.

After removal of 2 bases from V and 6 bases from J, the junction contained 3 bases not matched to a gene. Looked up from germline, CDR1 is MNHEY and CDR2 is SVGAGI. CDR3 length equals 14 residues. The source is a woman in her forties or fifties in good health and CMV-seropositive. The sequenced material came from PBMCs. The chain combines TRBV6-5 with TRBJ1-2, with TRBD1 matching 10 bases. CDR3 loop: CASSYGTGENGYTF. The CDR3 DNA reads TGTGCCAGCAGTTACGGGACAGGGGAGAATGGCTACACCTTC.